These 10 T cell receptor beta chains came from one sample sequenced in a study of blood T cell repertoires in COVID-19. Sequenced by immunoSEQ multiplex PCR; TCRdb stores in-frame clones only, minus some. The data contain some 87,000 clones, roughly 75% of them singletons. The sequencing input was peripheral blood. These receptors came from a man aged 50-60 years who had recovered from COVID-19.

This chain joins TRBV9 and TRBJ1-4; 7 bases map to TRBD1. Germline V gene sequence: CDR1 SGDLS, CDR2 YYNGEE. This CDR3 is 15 amino acids long. J lost 2 bases, V lost 0 bases, and 1 base had no gene match. The CDR3 loop reads CASSVDRGTNEKLFF. The CDR3 DNA reads as TGTGCCAGCAGCGTAGACAGGGGTACTAATGAAAAACTGTTTTTT.

The J gene is TRBJ2-3, the V gene TRBV6-2 or TRBV6-3; 7 nucleotides align to TRBD1. The ends lost 5 bases at V and 5 bases at J; junction bases unmatched: 13. The CDR3 is 16 residues long. The germline gives CDR1 MNHEY, CDR2 SVGEGT. The CDR3 coding sequence is TGTGCCAGCAGTCATGCCGGGGACAGACCTTTAGATACGCAGTATTTT. This codes for CASSHAGDRPLDTQYF.

The genes are TRBV5-1 and TRBJ2-7; TRBD2 matches at 8 bases. The CDR3 has 16 amino acids. The germline V gene encodes CDR1 SGHRS and CDR2 YFSETQ. V lost 0 bases to trimming and J lost 0 bases; unmatched junction nucleotides: 5. The CDR3 DNA reads as TGCGCCAGCAGCTTGGGGCCTAGCGGGTCCTCCTACGAGCAGTACTTC. This codes for CASSLGPSGSSYEQYF.

The chain has TRBV10-3 and TRBJ1-5, with 7 bases matching TRBD1. There are 18 residues in the CDR3. CDR1 ENHRY and CDR2 SYGVKD come from the germline V gene. With V trimmed by 0 bases and J by 0 bases, 8 bases remained unmatched. The CDR3, as DNA: TGTGCCATCAGTGAGTCGCCCAGGGGGGATTATAGCAATCAGCCCCAGCATTTT. It codes for CAISESPRGDYSNQPQHF.

The chain employs TRBV28 and TRBJ1-2; the match to TRBD1 covers 7 bases. In germline, CDR1 is MDHEN, CDR2 SYDVKM. V lost 7 bases, J lost 8 bases, and 10 bases stayed unmatched. The CDR3 sequence is 13 residues long. CDR3 nucleotides: TGTGCCAGCACCTACAGGGGTTTTGAGGGCTACACCTTC. Amino acids: CASTYRGFEGYTF.

This rearrangement joins TRBV5-1 to TRBJ2-2; 10 bases are shared with TRBD1. This CDR3 region has 14 residues. Per germline, CDR1 SGHRS and CDR2 YFSETQ. After removal of 4 bases from V and 4 bases from J, the junction contained 1 base not matched to a gene. Here the CDR3 reads CASSDRGPTGELFF. The CDR3 DNA reads as TGCGCCAGCAGCGACAGGGGGCCCACCGGGGAGCTGTTTTTT.

This clone was recorded a few times. The chain links TRBV13 to TRBJ2-7; 7 positions agree with TRBD2. Germline values: CDR1 PRHDT, CDR2 FYEKMQ (reference sequence). V was clipped by 6 bases and J by 5 bases; unmatched bases: 10. This CDR3 spans 14 amino acids. The CDR3, as DNA: TGTGCCAGCAGAGGCGGGGGAGAAGGAAACGAGCAGTACTTC. This codes for CASRGGGEGNEQYF. Looking up the rest from reference TRBV13 and TRBJ2-7 gives the full variable domain: AAGVIQSPRHLIKEKRETATLKCYPIPRHDTVYWYQQGPGQDPQFLISFYEKMQSDKGSIPDRFSAQQFSDYHSELNMSSLELGDSALYFCASRGGGEGNEQYFGPGTRLTVT.

The chain joins TRBV10-3 to TRBJ2-7; the match to TRBD2 covers 13 bases. CDR3 size: 15 residues. Germline V gives CDR1 ENHRY, CDR2 SYGVKD. V dropped 2 bases and J dropped 3; count of bases not matched to a gene: 1. Here the CDR3 reads CAISERTSGSYEQYF. DNA of the CDR3: TGTGCCATCAGTGAGAGGACTAGCGGGAGCTACGAGCAGTACTTC.

The CDR3 DNA reads as TGTGCCAGCAGCTTAGGTCTAGCGGGCGACACCGGGGAGCTGTTTTTT. Translation: CASSLGLAGDTGELFF. The V gene is TRBV7-6, the J gene TRBJ2-2; 8 nucleotides match TRBD2. Trimming took 1 base from V and 3 from J; bases not matched to a gene: 4. Germline V CDR1 and CDR2: SGHVS, FNYEAQ. CDR3 length: 16 amino acids.

V usage is TRBV5-1 and J usage is TRBJ2-7, with 10 bases fitting TRBD1. The germline V gene has CDR1 SGHRS and CDR2 YFSETQ. The CDR3 is 14 amino acids. V lost 4 bases to trimming and J lost 4 bases; unmatched junction nucleotides: 5. CDR3 sequence (DNA): TGCGCCAGCAGCCCCGACAGGGGGCGGTACGAGCAGTACTTC. Translating gives CASSPDRGRYEQYF.